This TCR beta chain was sequenced in a study of T cell responses to AZD1222 COVID-19 vaccine. The study, taken as a whole, reports: None of the repertoires were sampled until the peak T cell response had passed. Close to half of spike-specific TCRs reportedly recognize unmutated variant regions.

With respect to this clone: Its antigen is not known.

Some clones are missing from TCRdb's copy, which holds only in-frame ones; the method was immunoSEQ multiplex PCR. Seen here are around 130,000 clones, roughly 94% observed once, and the top ten hold under 7.5%. This receptor was identified in an adult in good health. The sample in question was peripheral blood, obtained on day 0 of AZD1222 vaccination.

Written as DNA, the CDR3 is TGCGCCAGCAGCTTGGGTGGACAGGGGCACACTGAAGCTTTCTTT. It encodes CASSLGGQGHTEAFF. The rearrangement joins TRBV5-1 to TRBJ1-1; 9 bases fit TRBD1. The CDR3 sequence is 15 residues long. Trimming removed 0 bases from V and 3 bases from J; junction bases left unmatched: 3. Germline CDR1 is SGHRS and CDR2 is YFSETQ.